This TCR beta chain was captured by sequencing in a study of blood T cell repertoires in COVID-19 (dated by TCRdb to the early 2020s). Concerning the study at large: Collaborator samples came from the United States, Italy and Spain and covered acute and convalescent phases of COVID-19. The material from the prospective study consisted of cDNA or gDNA derived from T cells, B-cell-depleted T cells, or PBMCs. Subjects who had been exposed to COVID-19, were actively infected with it, or had recovered from it provided the deeply sampled blood TCRbeta repertoires that made up the dataset. The repertoires were made available in a free public database intended to serve as a resource for research on the immune response to SARS-CoV-2. Samples came from the ongoing ImmuneRACE study (first 160 participants) plus 1,254 subjects from 6 global collaborators. The sample metadata nearly always contained a de-identified subject ID, COVID-19 status, age in years and sex. HLA class I and class II types, where available, came from metadata supplied by the sample provider rather than from assay-based typing.

One collaborating source in Seattle enrolled patients during active infection and followed them longitudinally through the course of disease. Each collaborating institution followed its own protocols to collect whole blood in K2EDTA tubes. For TCRbeta analysis, collaborators shipped samples in one of three forms: frozen whole blood, isolated PBMCs, or DNA extracted from either of those sample types. Study-wide conclusions, independent of this receptor: Clinical and demographic metadata were provided uncurated, with the amount varying by source and participant.

Via the germline V gene, CDR1 is SGHNT and CDR2 YENEEA. Trimming at the junction amounts to 5 bases on V and 5 bases on J, and the germline ends lie 12 bases apart. The CDR3 sequence holds 13 residues, the cysteine and phenylalanine included. Only the CDR3 region is kept as DNA, spanning 39 bases read in frame from base 1. The immunoSEQ Assay, a bias-controlled multiplex PCR, was used to amplify TCRbeta CDR3 regions from genomic DNA. In the source study's methods: Nucleated cell counts per sample were estimated from amplification of reference gene primers within the assay. Sequence reads were collapsed and filtered to measure the absolute abundance of every unique TCRbeta CDR3 rearrangement. For each sample, productive Simpson clonality was calculated as the square root of Simpson's diversity index across productive rearrangements. TCRdb took over this immuneACCESS table, retaining in-frame rearrangements with V and J assigned. Such tables are incomplete; in checked studies, under half of the missing clones stem from an unresolved V gene, and the remainder is unexplained. The DNA gave D and trimming, while V, J and clone size come from that table. This sample has approximately 530,000 clones in its table, and 85% to 90% of those were observed once. The biggest ten clones account for about 8% of the sample.

As regards this clone: Its antigen specificity is not known. Base qualities were left out, and no much larger clone turns up one base away.

This clonotype was obtained from a woman between 45 and 60 years old with COVID-19, enrolled during active disease. Sequencing was performed on peripheral blood. The rearrangement combines TRBV11-3 with TRBJ2-5, with the D segment identity uncertain. The CDR3: CASSPPGAETQYF. The nucleotide sequence is given as TGTGCCAGCAGCCCCCCCGGTGCGGAGACCCAGTACTTC. The full variable domain, with segments outside the CDR3 supplied by the reference TRBV11-3 and TRBJ2-5 proteins, appears as EAGVVQSPRYKIIEKKQPVAFWCNPISGHNTLYWYLQNLGQGPELLIRYENEEAVDDSQLPKDRFSAERLKGVDSTLKIQPAELGDSAVYLCASSPPGAETQYFGPGTRLLVL.